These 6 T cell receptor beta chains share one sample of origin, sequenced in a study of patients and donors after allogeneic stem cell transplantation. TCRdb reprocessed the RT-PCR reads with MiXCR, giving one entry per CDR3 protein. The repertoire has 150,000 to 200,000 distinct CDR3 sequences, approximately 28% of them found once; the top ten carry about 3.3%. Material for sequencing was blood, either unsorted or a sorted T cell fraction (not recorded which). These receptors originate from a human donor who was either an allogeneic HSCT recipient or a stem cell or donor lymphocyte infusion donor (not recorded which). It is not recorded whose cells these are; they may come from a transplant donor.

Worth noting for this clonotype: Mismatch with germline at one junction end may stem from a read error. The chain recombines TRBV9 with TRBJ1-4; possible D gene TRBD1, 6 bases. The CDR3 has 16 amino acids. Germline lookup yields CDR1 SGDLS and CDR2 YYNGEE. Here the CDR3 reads CASSVAPQGSDEKQFF. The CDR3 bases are TGTGCCAGCAGCGTAGCTCCACAGGGTAGTGATGAAAAACAGTTTTTT.

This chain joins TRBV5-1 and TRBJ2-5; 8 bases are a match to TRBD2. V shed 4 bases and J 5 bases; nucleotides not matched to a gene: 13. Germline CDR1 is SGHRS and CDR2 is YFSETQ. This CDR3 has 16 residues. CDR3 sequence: CASSPWRGSGAETQYF. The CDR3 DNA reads TGCGCCAGCAGCCCGTGGCGTGGTAGCGGGGCGGAGACCCAGTACTTC. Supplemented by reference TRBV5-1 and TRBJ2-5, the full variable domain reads KAGVTQTPRYLIKTRGQQVTLSCSPISGHRSVSWYQQTPGQGLQFLFEYFSETQRNKGNFPGRFSGRQFSNSRSEMNVSTLELGDSALYLCASSPWRGSGAETQYFGPGTRLLVL.

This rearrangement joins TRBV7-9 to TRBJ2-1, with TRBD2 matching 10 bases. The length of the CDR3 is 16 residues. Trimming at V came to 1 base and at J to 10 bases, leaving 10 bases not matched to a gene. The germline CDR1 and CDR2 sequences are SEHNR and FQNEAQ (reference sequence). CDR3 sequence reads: CASSLDSGLALWEQFF. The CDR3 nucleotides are TGTGCCAGCAGCTTAGATTCGGGACTAGCGTTATGGGAGCAGTTCTTC.

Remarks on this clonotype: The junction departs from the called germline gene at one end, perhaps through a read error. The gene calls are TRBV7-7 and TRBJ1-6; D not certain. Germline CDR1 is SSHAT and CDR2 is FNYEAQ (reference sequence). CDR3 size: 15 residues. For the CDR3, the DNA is TGTGCTAGCAGCTTAGATGGAGATCCGGATTCACCCCTCCACTTT. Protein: CASSLDGDPDSPLHF.

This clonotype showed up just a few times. The CDR3 DNA sequence: TGCAGCGTTGGTCTGGGACAGTTCTACGAGCAGTACTTC. Amino acids: CSVGLGQFYEQYF. The chain couples TRBV29-1 to TRBJ2-7; 7 nucleotides match TRBD1. The CDR3 runs 13 residues. Germline V gene data show CDR1 as SQVTM and CDR2 as ANQGSEA. The V and J ends lost 4 bases and 3 bases, in that order; junction bases with no gene match: 6.

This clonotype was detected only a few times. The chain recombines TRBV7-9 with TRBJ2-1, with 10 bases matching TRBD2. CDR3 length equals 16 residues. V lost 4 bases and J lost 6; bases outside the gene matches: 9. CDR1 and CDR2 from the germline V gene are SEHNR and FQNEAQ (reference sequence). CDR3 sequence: CASSSYPSGSANEQFF. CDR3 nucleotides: TGTGCCAGCAGCTCGTACCCTAGCGGGAGCGCCAATGAGCAGTTCTTC.